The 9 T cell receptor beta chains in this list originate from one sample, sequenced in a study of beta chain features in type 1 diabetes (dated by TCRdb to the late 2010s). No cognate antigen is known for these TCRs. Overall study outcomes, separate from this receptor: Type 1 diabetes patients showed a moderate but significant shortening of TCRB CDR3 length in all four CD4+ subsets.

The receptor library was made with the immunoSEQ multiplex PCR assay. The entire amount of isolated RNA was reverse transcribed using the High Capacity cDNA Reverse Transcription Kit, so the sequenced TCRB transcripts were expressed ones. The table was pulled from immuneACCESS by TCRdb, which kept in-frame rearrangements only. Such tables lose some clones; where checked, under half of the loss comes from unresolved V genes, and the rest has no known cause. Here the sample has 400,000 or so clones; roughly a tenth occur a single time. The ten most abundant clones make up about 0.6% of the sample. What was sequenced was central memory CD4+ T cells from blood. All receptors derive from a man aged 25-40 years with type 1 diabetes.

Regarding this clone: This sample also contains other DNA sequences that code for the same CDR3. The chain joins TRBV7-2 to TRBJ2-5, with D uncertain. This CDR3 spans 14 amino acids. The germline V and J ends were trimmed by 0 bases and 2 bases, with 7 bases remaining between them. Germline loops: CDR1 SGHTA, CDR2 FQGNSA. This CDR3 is CASSLAVHQETQYF. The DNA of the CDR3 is TGTGCCAGCAGCTTAGCGGTCCATCAAGAGACCCAGTACTTC.

CDR3 DNA: TGTGCCAGTAGTATAGACCCGGGACAAGGCACTGAAGCTTTCTTT. It yields the protein CASSIDPGQGTEAFF. This chain connects TRBV19 to TRBJ1-1, with D possibly TRBD1 on 6 matching bases. The CDR3 is 15 amino acids. CDR1 is LNHDA and CDR2 is SQIVND in the germline V gene (reference sequence). V dropped 0 bases and J dropped 4 bases, with 12 bases sitting between them.

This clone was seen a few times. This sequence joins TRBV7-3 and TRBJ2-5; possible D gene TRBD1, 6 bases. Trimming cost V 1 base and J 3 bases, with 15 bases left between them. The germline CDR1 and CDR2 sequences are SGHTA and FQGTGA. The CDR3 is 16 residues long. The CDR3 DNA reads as TGTGCCAGCAGCTTAATCGCAGGGGTGGGGAAAGAGACCCAGTACTTC. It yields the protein CASSLIAGVGKETQYF.

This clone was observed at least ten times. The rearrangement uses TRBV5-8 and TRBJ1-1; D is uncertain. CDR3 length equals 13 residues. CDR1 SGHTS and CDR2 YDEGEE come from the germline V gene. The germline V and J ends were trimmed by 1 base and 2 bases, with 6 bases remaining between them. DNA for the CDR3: TGTGCCAGCAGCTTGTGGGTAAACACTGAAGCTTTCTTT. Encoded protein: CASSLWVNTEAFF.

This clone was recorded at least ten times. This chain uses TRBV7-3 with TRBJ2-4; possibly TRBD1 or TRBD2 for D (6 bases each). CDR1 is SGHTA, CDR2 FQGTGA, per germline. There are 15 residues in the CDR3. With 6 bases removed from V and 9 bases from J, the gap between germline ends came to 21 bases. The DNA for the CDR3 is TGTGCCAGCAGTCAAGAAGGGGGGCTTCTAGGCATTCAGTACTTC. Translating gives CASSQEGGLLGIQYF.

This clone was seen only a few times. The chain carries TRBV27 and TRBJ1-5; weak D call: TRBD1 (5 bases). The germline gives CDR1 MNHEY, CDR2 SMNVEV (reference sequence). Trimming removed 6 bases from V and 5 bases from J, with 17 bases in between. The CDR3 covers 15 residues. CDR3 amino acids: CASRPGTGSDQPQHF. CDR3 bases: TGTGCCAGCAGGCCCGGGACCGGGTCCGATCAGCCCCAGCATTTT.

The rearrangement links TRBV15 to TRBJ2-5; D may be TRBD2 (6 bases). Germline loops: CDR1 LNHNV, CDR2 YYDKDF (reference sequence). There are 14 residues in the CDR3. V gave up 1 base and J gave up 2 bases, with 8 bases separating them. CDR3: CATSRGGLQETQYF. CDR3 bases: TGTGCCACCAGCAGAGGGGGACTTCAAGAGACCCAGTACTTC. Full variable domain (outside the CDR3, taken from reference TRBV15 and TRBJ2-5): DAMVIQNPRYQVTQFGKPVTLSCSQTLNHNVMYWYQQKSSQAPKLLFHYYDKDFNNEADTPDNFQSRRPNTSFCFLDIRSPGLGDTAMYLCATSRGGLQETQYFGPGTRLLVL.

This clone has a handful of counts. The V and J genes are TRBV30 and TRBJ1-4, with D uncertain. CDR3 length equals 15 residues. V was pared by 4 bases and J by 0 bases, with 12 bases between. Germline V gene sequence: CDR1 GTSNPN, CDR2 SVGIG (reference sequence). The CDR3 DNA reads TGTGCCTGGACCAAAGCAAGAGCAACTAATGAAAAACTGTTTTTT. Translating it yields CAWTKARATNEKLFF. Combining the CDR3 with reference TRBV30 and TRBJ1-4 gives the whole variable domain SQTIHQWPATLVQPVGSPLSLECTVEGTSNPNLYWYRQAAGRGLQLLFYSVGIGQISSEVPQNLSASRPQDRQFILSSKKLLLSDSGFYLCAWTKARATNEKLFFGSGTQLSVL.

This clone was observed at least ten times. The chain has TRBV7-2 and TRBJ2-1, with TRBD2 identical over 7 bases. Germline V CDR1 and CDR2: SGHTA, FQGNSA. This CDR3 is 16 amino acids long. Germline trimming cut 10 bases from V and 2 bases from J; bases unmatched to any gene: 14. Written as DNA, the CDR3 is TGTGCCATCGTCATGGCGGCCACTAGCGCCTACAATGAGCAGTTCTTC. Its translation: CAIVMAATSAYNEQFF.